This T cell receptor (beta chain) was found in a study of circulating CD8 cells and anti-PD-1 response in melanoma. Study-level background: Every 2 weeks, patients got 3 mg/kg nivolumab intravenously. Overall study results and limits: Some patients were treatment-naive; others were previously treated.

This clonotype was detected a few times. The antigen is undetermined. V was cut by 7 bases and J by 4 bases, with 5 bases left in between. This CDR3 is built from 11 residues. Germline values: CDR1 LNHDA, CDR2 SQIVND (reference sequence). The QIAseq Immune Repertoire TCR panel built the libraries from roughly 15 ng of total RNA. TCRdb re-called the reads with MiXCR, one entry per CDR3 protein. This sample has 1,500 to 2,500 distinct CDR3 sequences, with roughly 6% found just once. Sorting of live CD3+CD8+TCRalphabeta+ cells by PD-1 and/or TIGIT gave four subsets. J is TRBJ2-1 and V is TRBV19; no definite D call. Sequenced here: CD8+ T cells from PBMCs, sampled at baseline or after one month of anti-PD-1 therapy (not recorded which). This receptor was taken from a human donor with melanoma. CDR3 coding DNA: TGTGCCAGTACCTTATACAATGAGCAGTTCTTC. It yields the protein CASTLYNEQFF. The variable domain in full, with the rest retrieved from reference TRBV19 and TRBJ2-1, is DGGITQSPKYLFRKEGQNVTLSCEQNLNHDAMYWYRQDPGQGLRLIYYSQIVNDFQKGDIAEGYSVSREKKESFPLTVTSAQKNPTAFYLCASTLYNEQFFGPGTRLTVL.